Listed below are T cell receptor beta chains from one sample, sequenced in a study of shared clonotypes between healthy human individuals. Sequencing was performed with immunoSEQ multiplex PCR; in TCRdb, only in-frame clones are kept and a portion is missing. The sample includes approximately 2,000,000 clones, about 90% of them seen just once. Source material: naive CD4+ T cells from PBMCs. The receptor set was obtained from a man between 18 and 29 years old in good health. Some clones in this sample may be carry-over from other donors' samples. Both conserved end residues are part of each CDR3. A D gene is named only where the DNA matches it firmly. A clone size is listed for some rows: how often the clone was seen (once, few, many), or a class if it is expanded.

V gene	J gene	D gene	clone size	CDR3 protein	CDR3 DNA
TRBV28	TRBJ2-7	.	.	CASSSRDISYEQYF	TGTGCCAGCAGTTCCAGGGACATCTCCTACGAGCAGTACTTC
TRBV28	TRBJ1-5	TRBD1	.	CASRTGGEGNQPQHF	TGTGCCAGCAGGACAGGGGGGGAAGGCAATCAGCCCCAGCATTTT
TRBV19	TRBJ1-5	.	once	CASSIIGNQPQHF	TGTGCCAGTAGTATAATCGGCAATCAGCCCCAGCATTTT
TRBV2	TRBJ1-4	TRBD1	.	CASRGGTAWRNEKLFF	TGTGCCAGCAGAGGGGGGACAGCCTGGCGGAACGAAAAACTGTTTTTT
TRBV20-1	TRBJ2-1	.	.	CSVGRGNEQFF	TGCAGTGTCGGCCGGGGGAATGAGCAGTTCTTC
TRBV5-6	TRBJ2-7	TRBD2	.	CASSRGLADEQYF	TGTGCCAGCAGCAGGGGACTAGCCGACGAGCAGTACTTC
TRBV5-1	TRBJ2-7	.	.	CASSFVPGDTYEQYF	TGCGCCAGCAGCTTCGTCCCAGGGGACACCTACGAGCAGTACTTC
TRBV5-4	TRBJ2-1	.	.	CASSPDSRSSYNEQFF	TGTGCCAGCAGCCCAGATTCTAGGAGCTCCTACAATGAGCAGTTCTTC
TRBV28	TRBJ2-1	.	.	CASSLAADDNEQFF	TGTGCCAGCAGTTTGGCGGCAGACGACAATGAGCAGTTCTTC
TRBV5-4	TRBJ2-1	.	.	CASSSDASDNEQFF	TGTGCCAGCAGCTCAGACGCCTCGGACAATGAGCAGTTCTTC
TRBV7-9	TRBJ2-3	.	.	CASTQTDTQYF	TGTGCCAGCACCCAAACAGATACGCAGTATTTT
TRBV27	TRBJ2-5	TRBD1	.	CASSSTGGQETQYF	TGTGCCAGCAGTTCAACAGGGGGCCAAGAGACCCAGTACTTC
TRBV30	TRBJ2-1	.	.	CAWTDTGISYNEQFF	TGTGCCTGGACCGATACGGGGATCTCCTACAATGAGCAGTTCTTC
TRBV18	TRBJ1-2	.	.	CASSSQGGNYGYTF	TGTGCCAGCTCATCTCAGGGAGGGAACTATGGCTACACCTTC
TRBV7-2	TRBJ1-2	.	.	CASSPRDGFYGYTF	TGTGCCAGCAGCCCAAGGGACGGCTTCTATGGCTACACCTTC
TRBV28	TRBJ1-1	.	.	CASSFTRGTEAFF	TGTGCCAGCAGTTTTACCAGGGGCACTGAAGCTTTCTTT
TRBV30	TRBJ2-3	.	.	CAWSVTEYTDTQYF	TGTGCCTGGAGTGTGACGGAATACACAGATACGCAGTATTTT
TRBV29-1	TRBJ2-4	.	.	CSVDQQAIQYF	TGCAGCGTTGATCAGCAAGCCATTCAGTACTTC
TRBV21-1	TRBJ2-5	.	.	CASSKSLGQGEGQETQYF	TGTGCCAGCAGCAAGAGCTTAGGACAGGGAGAGGGTCAAGAGACCCAGTACTTC
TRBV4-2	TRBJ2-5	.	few	CASSQERETQYF	TGTGCCAGCAGCCAAGAGAGAGAGACCCAGTACTTC
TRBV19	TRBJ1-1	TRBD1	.	CASSITGVMNTEAFF	TGTGCCAGTAGTATTACAGGGGTAATGAACACTGAAGCTTTCTTT
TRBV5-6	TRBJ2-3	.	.	CASSSLRRADTQYF	TGTGCCAGCAGCTCCCTCCGGAGGGCAGATACGCAGTATTTT
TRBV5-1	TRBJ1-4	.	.	CASSLDRPPNEKLFF	TGCGCCAGCAGTTTAGATCGGCCCCCTAATGAAAAACTGTTTTTT
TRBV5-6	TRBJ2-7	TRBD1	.	CASSFWKTGTGDEQYF	TGTGCCAGCAGCTTCTGGAAAACCGGGACAGGGGACGAGCAGTACTTC
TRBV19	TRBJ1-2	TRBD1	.	CASSGTRQGVGYGYTF	TGTGCCAGTAGTGGAACCCGACAGGGTGTAGGCTATGGCTACACCTTC
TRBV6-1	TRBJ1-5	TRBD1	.	CASRQGGSFNQPQHF	TGTGCCAGCAGACAGGGGGGCTCCTTCAATCAGCCCCAGCATTTT
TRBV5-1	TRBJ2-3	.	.	CASSPVWKEDTQYF	TGCGCCAGCAGCCCTGTGTGGAAAGAAGATACGCAGTATTTT
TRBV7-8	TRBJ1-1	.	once	CASSLGRRMNTEAFF	TGTGCCAGCAGCTTAGGACGACGTATGAACACTGAAGCTTTCTTT
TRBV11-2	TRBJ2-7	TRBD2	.	CASSLRASGINSYEQYF	TGTGCCAGCAGCCTCCGGGCTAGCGGGATTAACTCCTACGAGCAGTACTTC
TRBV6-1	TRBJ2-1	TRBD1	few	CASSGDRRGSNEQFF	TGTGCCAGCTCAGGGGACAGGCGGGGATCCAATGAGCAGTTCTTC
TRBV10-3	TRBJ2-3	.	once	CAIALDGTDTQYF	TGTGCCATCGCTCTTGATGGCACAGATACGCAGTATTTT
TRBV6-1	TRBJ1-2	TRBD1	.	CASSGSQGARGYGYTF	TGTGCCAGCAGTGGGTCACAGGGGGCGCGTGGCTATGGCTACACCTTC
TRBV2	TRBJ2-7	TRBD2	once	CASSERSGNWGYSYEQYF	TGTGCCAGCAGTGAAAGGAGCGGGAATTGGGGCTACTCCTACGAGCAGTACTTC
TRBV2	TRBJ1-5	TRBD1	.	CASGRDRGGNQPQHF	TGTGCCAGCGGACGGGACAGGGGTGGCAATCAGCCCCAGCATTTT
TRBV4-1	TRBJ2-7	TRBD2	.	CASSQVSGDYEQYF	TGCGCCAGCAGCCAAGTTAGCGGGGACTACGAGCAGTACTTC
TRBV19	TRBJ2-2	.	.	CASSILGASGELFF	TGTGCCAGTAGTATTCTAGGGGCTAGCGGGGAGCTGTTTTTT
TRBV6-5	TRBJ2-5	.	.	CASSSPGGTETQYF	TGTGCCAGCAGTTCTCCGGGGGGCACAGAGACCCAGTACTTC
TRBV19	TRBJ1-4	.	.	CASSIPQATNEKLFF	TGTGCCAGTAGTATACCACAAGCAACTAATGAAAAACTGTTTTTT
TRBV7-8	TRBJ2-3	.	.	CASSPRGKLTDTQYF	TGTGCCAGCAGCCCACGCGGGAAGCTCACAGATACGCAGTATTTT
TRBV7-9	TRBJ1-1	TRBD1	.	CASSLQGGTEAFF	TGTGCCAGCAGCTTGCAGGGGGGCACTGAAGCTTTCTTT
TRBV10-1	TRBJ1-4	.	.	CASSESTDGEKLFF	TGCGCCAGCAGTGAGTCGACGGATGGGGAAAAACTGTTTTTT
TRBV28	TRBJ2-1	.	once	CASSALGASSYNEQFF	TGTGCCAGCAGTGCCCTGGGCGCCAGCTCCTACAATGAGCAGTTCTTC
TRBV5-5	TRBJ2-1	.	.	CASSLGVPWGGNEQFF	TGTGCCAGCAGCTTGGGAGTCCCGTGGGGTGGCAATGAGCAGTTCTTC
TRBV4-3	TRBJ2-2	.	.	CASSQESRLNTGELFF	TGCGCCAGCAGCCAAGAGTCCAGGTTGAACACCGGGGAGCTGTTTTTT
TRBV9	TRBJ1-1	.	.	CASSAPGVHTEAFF	TGTGCCAGCAGCGCCCCAGGGGTGCACACTGAAGCTTTCTTT
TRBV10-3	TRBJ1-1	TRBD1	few	CAISRTGPNTEAFF	TGTGCCATCAGTCGGACAGGGCCGAACACTGAAGCTTTCTTT
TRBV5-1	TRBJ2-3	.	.	CASSPGVAGTDTQYF	TGCGCCAGCAGCCCGGGGGTAGCGGGCACAGATACGCAGTATTTT
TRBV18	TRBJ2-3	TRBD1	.	CASSVSQGDTDTQYF	TGTGCCAGCTCAGTATCCCAGGGGGACACAGATACGCAGTATTTT
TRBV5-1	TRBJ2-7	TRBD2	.	CASSFGTTYEQYF	TGCGCCAGCAGCTTCGGGACTACCTACGAGCAGTACTTC
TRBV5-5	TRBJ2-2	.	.	CASSLQASNTGELFF	TGTGCCAGCAGCTTACAGGCTTCGAACACCGGGGAGCTGTTTTTT
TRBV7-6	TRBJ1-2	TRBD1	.	CASSRDRGREGYTF	TGTGCCAGCAGCCGAGACAGGGGTCGGGAAGGCTACACCTTC
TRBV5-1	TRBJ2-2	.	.	CASSLRDLTGELFF	TGCGCCAGCAGCTTGAGAGACCTCACCGGGGAGCTGTTTTTT
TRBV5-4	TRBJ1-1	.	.	CASSLVGGMNTEAFF	TGTGCCAGCAGCTTGGTAGGGGGGATGAACACTGAAGCTTTCTTT
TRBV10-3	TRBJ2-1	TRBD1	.	CAIRIPGQSYNEQFF	TGTGCCATCAGGATACCGGGACAGTCCTACAATGAGCAGTTCTTC
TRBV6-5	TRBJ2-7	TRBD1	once	CASSSRRTGPSYEQYF	TGTGCCAGCAGTTCCAGAAGGACAGGGCCCTCCTACGAGCAGTACTTC